This T cell receptor (beta chain) was observed in a study of blood T cells in healthy people across ages. Study-level points and caveats: TCR beta diversity was tightly associated with the proportion of naive T cells. While age rose, TCR beta diversity per million T cells dropped in a roughly linear way.

CDR1 is SGHTA and CDR2 is FQGNSA in the germline V gene. V lost 1 base and J lost 3, with 10 bases in between. The CDR3 is made up of 14 amino acids. The authors ran a second PCR of roughly 6 to 12 cycles using a sample-barcoded 5' primer and a J-beta primer mix. Researchers report that each sample yielded at least 2.5 million CDR3-containing paired-end reads. Using its own MiXCR run on the 5' RACE reads, TCRdb lists one record per CDR3 protein. The sample lists roughly 1.9 million distinct CDR3 sequences; around 40% were seen once. This clonotype was observed a handful of times. As yet, its antigen is unknown.

Sequencing input: blood. The source of this sequence is a human donor in good health. The V gene is TRBV7-2, the J gene TRBJ2-7, with D unresolved. CDR3 region: CASSLEHNNYEQYF. CDR3 in DNA: TGTGCCAGCAGCTTAGAACATAACAACTACGAGCAGTACTTC.